This T cell receptor beta chain was sequenced for a study of blood T cell repertoires in COVID-19. Study as a whole: The United States, Italy and Spain were the sources of the acute and convalescent COVID-19 samples.

The authors' processing: For nucleated cells, counts were estimated from reference gene primer amplification. Sequenced by immunoSEQ multiplex PCR; TCRdb stores in-frame clones only, minus some. V, J and clone size reflect that table, while D and trimming were determined from the DNA. This table holds fewer than 150,000 clones, 90% found once. The junction had 7 bases not matched to a gene; V was cut back by 4 bases and J by 4 bases. Germline CDR1 reads LNHNV; CDR2 reads YYDKDF (reference sequence). There are 15 residues in the CDR3. This clone was observed a handful of times. Sample: peripheral blood. This clonotype originated in a woman in her fifties or sixties with COVID-19, enrolled during active disease. The chain joins TRBV15 to TRBJ2-3; TRBD2 matches 8 bases. CDR3 in amino acids: CATSTFNGGADTQYF. The CDR3 nucleotides read TGTGCCACCAGCACGTTTAACGGGGGGGCAGATACGCAGTATTTT.